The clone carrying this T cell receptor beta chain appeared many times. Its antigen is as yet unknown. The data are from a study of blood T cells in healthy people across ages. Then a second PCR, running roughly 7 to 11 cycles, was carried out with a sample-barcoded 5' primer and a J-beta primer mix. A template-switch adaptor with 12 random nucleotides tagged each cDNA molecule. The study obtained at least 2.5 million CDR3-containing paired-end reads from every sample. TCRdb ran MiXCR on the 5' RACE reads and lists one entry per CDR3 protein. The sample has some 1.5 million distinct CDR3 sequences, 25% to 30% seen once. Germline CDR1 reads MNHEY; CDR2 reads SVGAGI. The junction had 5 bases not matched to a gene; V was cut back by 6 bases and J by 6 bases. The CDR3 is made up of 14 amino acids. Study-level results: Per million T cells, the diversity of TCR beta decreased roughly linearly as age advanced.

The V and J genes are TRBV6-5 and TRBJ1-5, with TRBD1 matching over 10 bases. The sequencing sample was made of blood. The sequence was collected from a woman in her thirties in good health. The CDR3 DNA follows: TGTGCCAGCAGCCCTAGGACAGGGGGTCAGCCCCAGCATTTT. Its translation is CASSPRTGGQPQHF.